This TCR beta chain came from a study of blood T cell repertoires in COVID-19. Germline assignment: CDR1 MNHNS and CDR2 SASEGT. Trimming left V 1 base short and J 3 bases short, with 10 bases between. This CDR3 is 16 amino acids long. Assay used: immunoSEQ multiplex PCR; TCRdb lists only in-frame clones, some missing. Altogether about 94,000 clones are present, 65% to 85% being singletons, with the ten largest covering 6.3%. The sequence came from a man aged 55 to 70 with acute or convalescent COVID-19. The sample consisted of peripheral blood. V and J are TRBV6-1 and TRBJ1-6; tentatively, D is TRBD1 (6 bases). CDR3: CASSEGTESYNSPLHF. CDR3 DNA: TGTGCCAGCAGTGAAGGGACAGAAAGCTATAATTCACCCCTCCACTTT.